The present entry profiles one T cell receptor (beta chain) with its context. CDR1 and CDR2 from the germline V gene are MGHRA and YSYEKL. Between the trimmed V and J ends, which lost 1 base and 6 bases, there was a span of 9 bases. The CDR3 runs 14 residues. This specimen belongs to a study of regulatory T cells in long-lasting Graves disease. The time point denotes: persistent/refractory GD, antithyroid drugs over 5 years with positive TRAb. After RNA was extracted from PBMCs, the TCR library was made from it. Libraries of TCR beta came from iRepertoire HTBI primers plus Arm-PCR of CDR3 regions. TCRdb re-called the multiplex PCR reads with MiXCR, one entry per CDR3 protein. This table holds about 460,000 distinct CDR3 sequences, approximately 23% found once.

The source of this sequence is a female donor with Graves disease. Specimen: peripheral blood mononuclear cells (PBMCs), collected when the disease was refractory, from a patient treated with antithyroid drugs. The V gene is TRBV4-1, the J gene TRBJ1-4; D ambiguous. The CDR3 DNA reads as TGCGCCAGCAGCCAAGTCGCCGTGGATGAAAAACTGTTTTTT. Its protein is CASSQVAVDEKLFF.